This T cell receptor beta chain was observed in a study of cytomegalovirus exposure and HLA in healthy donors. Study-wide findings and caveats: Through in vitro validation, a few CMV-associated chains were shown to be specific for CMV antigens. Sequencing artifact likely explains a cluster of highly shared sequence variants. In an earlier analysis, productive rearrangement rates for most beta V segments clustered near 87% or 30%. Later analysis demonstrated an association between a missense DCLRE1C variant and TCR beta V- and J-gene trimming.

This CDR3 region has 13 residues. The germline CDR1 and CDR2 sequences are SGHVS and FQNEAQ. The V and J ends lost 0 bases and 13 bases, in that order; junction bases with no gene match: 2. Primers included in the PCR were 60 Vbeta and 13 Jbeta primers. Here immunoSEQ multiplex PCR was the method, and the copy in TCRdb shows in-frame clones only, minus some. The sample has over 90,000 clones, roughly three quarters seen once; the top ten hold 8.5% to 10%. As to this clone: Its cognate antigen is unknown.

The clonotype originates from a male donor in good health and CMV-seropositive. Input material: PBMCs. The rearrangement links TRBV7-8 to TRBJ2-2, with 10 bases fitting TRBD2. CDR3 loop: CASSLASGRGLFF. In nucleotides, the CDR3 is TGTGCCAGCAGCTTAGCGAGCGGGAGGGGGCTGTTTTTT. Variable domain in full (rest from reference TRBV7-8 and TRBJ2-2): GAGVSQSPRYKVAKRGQDVALRCDPISGHVSLFWYQQALGQGPEFLTYFQNEAQLDKSGLPSDRFFAERPEGSVSTLKIQRTQQEDSAVYLCASSLASGRGLFFGEGSRLTVL.